These 11 T cell receptor beta chains share one sample of origin, sequenced in a study of cytomegalovirus exposure and HLA in healthy donors. In the PCR, 60 Vbeta and 13 Jbeta primers were used. Measured with immunoSEQ multiplex PCR; TCRdb has only the in-frame clones, and not every one. The repertoire includes around 140,000 clones, just under 90% of them detected once, and 4% to 6.5% sits in the top ten. Material: PBMCs. The receptors shown here come from a woman in her thirties in good health and CMV-seronegative.

This chain links TRBV15 with TRBJ1-1; D is uncertain. The germline gives CDR1 LNHNV, CDR2 YYDKDF (reference sequence). CDR3 length: 14 residues. V shed 4 bases and J shed 0 bases, with 9 bases lying between them. The CDR3, as DNA: TGTGCCACCAGCAACCAGGCCTTGAACACTGAAGCTTTCTTT. Encoded protein: CATSNQALNTEAFF.

This chain connects TRBV11-2 to TRBJ2-7; 7 bases line up with TRBD1. The CDR3 spans 14 residues. V dropped 5 bases and J dropped 2; count of bases not matched to a gene: 6. CDR1 and CDR2 (germline): SGHAT, FQNNGV. The CDR3 protein is CASSPQGTTYEQYF. As DNA, the CDR3 is TGTGCCAGCAGCCCACAGGGGACCACCTACGAGCAGTACTTC.

The chain joins TRBV27 to TRBJ1-5, with D tentatively TRBD1 (5 bases). The germline gives CDR1 MNHEY, CDR2 SMNVEV (reference sequence). The V gene lost 6 bases and the J gene lost 5 bases, with 20 bases spanning the gap. CDR3 length: 16 residues. The CDR3 region is CASSVFGGSVYQPQHF. The CDR3 DNA is TGTGCCAGCAGCGTCTTCGGGGGGTCAGTGTATCAGCCCCAGCATTTT.

The chain recombines TRBV18 with TRBJ1-5; D is uncertain. Germline loops: CDR1 KGHSH, CDR2 LQKENI. The CDR3 spans 14 residues. The ends were cut back, 3 bases at V and 4 bases at J, with 10 bases in the middle. CDR3 amino acids: CASSPSSENQPQHF. CDR3 sequence (DNA): TGTGCCAGCTCACCGTCCAGTGAAAATCAGCCCCAGCATTTT.

Comments on this clone: Other DNA sequences within the sample encode an identical CDR3. V usage is TRBV5-1 and J usage is TRBJ1-5; perhaps TRBD1 as D (6 bases). This CDR3 region has 14 residues. Per the germline V gene, CDR1 is SGHRS and CDR2 is YFSETQ. Trimming shortened V by 0 bases and J by 4 bases, and 8 bases separated the two germline ends. CDR3 nucleotides: TGCGCCAGCAGCTTGGGTACAGGGAATCAGCCCCAGCATTTT. Protein sequence: CASSLGTGNQPQHF.

V and J are TRBV6-1 and TRBJ2-2; TRBD2 agrees at 10 bases. Germline lookup yields CDR1 MNHNS and CDR2 SASEGT. V gave up 5 bases and J gave up 5 bases; unmatched junction bases: 2. This CDR3 is built from 14 residues. Here the CDR3 DNA reads TGTGCCAGCAGTAGCGGGAGGGCAACCGGGGAGCTGTTTTTT. Encoded protein: CASSSGRATGELFF.

The chain joins TRBV11-2 to TRBJ1-1; 7 bases fit TRBD1. CDR3 size: 14 residues. The V segment lost 5 bases and the J segment 7 bases; nucleotides outside the gene matches: 10. Germline CDR1 and CDR2: SGHAT and FQNNGV. The CDR3 nucleotides are TGTGCCAGCAGCCAAGACAGGGATGGCGTTGAAGCTTTCTTT. Its translation: CASSQDRDGVEAFF.

This clone was counted between two and nine times. The V call is TRBV5-1, the J call TRBJ2-7; 11 nucleotides align to TRBD2. The CDR3 totals 15 residues. Trimming took 2 bases from V and 7 from J; bases not matched to a gene: 8. CDR1 is SGHRS and CDR2 is YFSETQ in the germline V gene. CDR3 nucleotides: TGCGCCAGCAGCTTTGATCCGGGACTAGCGGCGGAGCAGTACTTC. It specifies CASSFDPGLAAEQYF.

The genes are TRBV7-9 and TRBJ2-1; 9 positions match TRBD2. Trimming removed 3 bases from V and 6 bases from J; junction bases left unmatched: 9. Germline values: CDR1 SEHNR, CDR2 FQNEAQ (reference sequence). The CDR3 consists of 16 residues. Written as DNA, the CDR3 is TGTGCCAGCAGCTTCCGGGCGGGGGGGCCCGGCAATGAGCAGTTCTTC. Protein product: CASSFRAGGPGNEQFF.

The V gene is TRBV19, the J gene TRBJ1-2; D gene unclear. This CDR3 comprises 16 residues. Per the germline V gene, CDR1 is LNHDA and CDR2 is SQIVND (reference sequence). The V and J ends lost 3 bases and 1 base respectively, with 15 bases between them. DNA of the CDR3: TGTGCCAGTAGTATCGTGAACTCTGGAGATAACTATGGCTACACCTTC. It translates to CASSIVNSGDNYGYTF.

The gene calls are TRBV7-2 and TRBJ2-5; a possible D gene is TRBD2 (6 bases). Germline V CDR1 and CDR2: SGHTA, FQGNSA. V lost 4 bases and J 3 bases, leaving 12 bases between the germline ends. CDR3 length: 14 amino acids. The CDR3 sequence is CASSSSGGKETQYF. The CDR3 DNA follows: TGTGCCAGCAGCTCGTCCGGGGGAAAAGAGACCCAGTACTTC.